The clone carrying this T cell receptor (beta chain) occurred a few times. The antigen is undetermined. A second 7 to 11 cycle PCR used barcoded and J-beta primers. TCRdb passed the 5' RACE reads through MiXCR, listing each CDR3 protein once. The sample lists about 1,500,000 distinct CDR3 sequences, approximately 38% occurring once. Germline CDR1 KGHDR, CDR2 SFDVKD. The length of the CDR3 is 13 residues. The sample comes from a study of blood T cells in healthy people across ages. Study-level points and caveats: A strong correlation was seen between TCR beta diversity and naive T cell percentage.

The TCR was taken from a woman aged 18-35 years in good health. Material for sequencing was blood. J is TRBJ2-5 and V is TRBV24-1, with TRBD1 matching over 10 bases. The J call may not be correct, given that the DNA end is closer to TRBJ2-7. The CDR3 sequence is CATGGTGDHEQYF. CDR3 DNA sequence: TGTGCCACTGGGGGGACAGGGGACCACGAGCAGTACTTC.